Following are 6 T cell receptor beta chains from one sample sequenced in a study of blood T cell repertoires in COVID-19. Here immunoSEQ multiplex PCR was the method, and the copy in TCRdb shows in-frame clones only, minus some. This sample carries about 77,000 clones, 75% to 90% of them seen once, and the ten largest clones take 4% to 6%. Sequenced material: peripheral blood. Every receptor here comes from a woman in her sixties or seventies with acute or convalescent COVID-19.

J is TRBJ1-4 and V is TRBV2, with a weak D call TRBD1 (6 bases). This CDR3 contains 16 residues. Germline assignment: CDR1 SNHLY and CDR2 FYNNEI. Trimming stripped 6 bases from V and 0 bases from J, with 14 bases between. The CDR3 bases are TGTGCCAGCAGGGGGGTATCAGGGGCAACTAATGAAAAACTGTTTTTT. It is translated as CASRGVSGATNEKLFF.

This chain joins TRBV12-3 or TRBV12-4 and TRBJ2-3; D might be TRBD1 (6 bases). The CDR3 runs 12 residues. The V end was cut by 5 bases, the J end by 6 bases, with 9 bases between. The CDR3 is CASSPQGDTQYF. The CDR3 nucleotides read TGTGCCAGCAGTCCCCAGGGGGATACGCAGTATTTT.

This CDR3 reads CSASLGTGPYEQYF. The CDR3 bases are TGCAGTGCTAGTCTCGGGACAGGGCCCTACGAGCAGTACTTC. The rearrangement uses TRBV20-1 and TRBJ2-7; 9 bases align to TRBD1. Germline loops: CDR1 DFQATT, CDR2 SNEGSKA (reference sequence). V was pared by 3 bases and J by 2 bases, with 5 bases of the junction left unmatched. The CDR3 spans 14 residues.

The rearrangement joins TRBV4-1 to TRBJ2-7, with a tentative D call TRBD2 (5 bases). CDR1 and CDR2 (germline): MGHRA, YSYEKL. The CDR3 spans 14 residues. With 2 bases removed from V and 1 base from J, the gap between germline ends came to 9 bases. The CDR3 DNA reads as TGCGCCAGCAGCCAAAGCGGACTGTCCTACGAGCAGTACTTC. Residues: CASSQSGLSYEQYF.

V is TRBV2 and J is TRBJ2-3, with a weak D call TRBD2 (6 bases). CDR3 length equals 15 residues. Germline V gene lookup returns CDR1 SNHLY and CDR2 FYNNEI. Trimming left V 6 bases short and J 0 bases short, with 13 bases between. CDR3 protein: CASRPTRASTDTQYF. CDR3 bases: TGTGCCAGCAGGCCGACTAGAGCTAGCACAGATACGCAGTATTTT.

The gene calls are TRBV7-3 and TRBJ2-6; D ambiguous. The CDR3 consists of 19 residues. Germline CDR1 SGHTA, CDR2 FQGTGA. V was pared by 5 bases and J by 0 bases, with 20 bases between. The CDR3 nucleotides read TGTGCCAGCAGCCCACGAGGCCCGAGGAGCAGCTCTGGGGCCAACGTCCTGACTTTC. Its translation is CASSPRGPRSSSGANVLTF.